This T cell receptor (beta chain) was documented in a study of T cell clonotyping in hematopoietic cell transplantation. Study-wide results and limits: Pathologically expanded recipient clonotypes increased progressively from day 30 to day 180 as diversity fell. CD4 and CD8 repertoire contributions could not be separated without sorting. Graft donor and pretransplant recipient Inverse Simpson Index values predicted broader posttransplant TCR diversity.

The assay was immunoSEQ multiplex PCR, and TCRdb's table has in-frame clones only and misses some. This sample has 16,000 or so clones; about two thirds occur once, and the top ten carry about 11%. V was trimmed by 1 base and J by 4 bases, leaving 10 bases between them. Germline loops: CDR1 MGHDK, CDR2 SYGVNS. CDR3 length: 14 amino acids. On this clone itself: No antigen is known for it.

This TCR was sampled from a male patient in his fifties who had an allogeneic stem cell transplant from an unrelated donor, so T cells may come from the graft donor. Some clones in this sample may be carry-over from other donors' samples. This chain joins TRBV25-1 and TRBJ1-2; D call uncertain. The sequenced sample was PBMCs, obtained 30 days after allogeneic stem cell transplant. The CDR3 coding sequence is TGTGCCAGCAGTGAATTCACTTGGGGCTATGGCTACACCTTC. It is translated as CASSEFTWGYGYTF.